A single sample gave rise to the 13 T cell receptor beta chains below, sequenced in a study of vaccination effects on CD4 cells after COVID-19. Expansion with viral peptide pools was applied to antigen-specific CD4+ T cells by the ViraFEST assay prior to sequencing. Once cultured for 10 to 11 days, the cells underwent separation to obtain CD4+ T cells. Vaccinated participants had no history of SARS-CoV-2 infection and tested negative for nucleocapsid antibodies. The repertoire was sequenced with immunoSEQ multiplex PCR; TCRdb's copy has only in-frame clones and lacks some. The table lists tens of thousands of clones, about 72% of them singletons. Their specific antigens are unknown. Sequenced material: CD4+ T cells from PBMCs cultured with HCoV-NL63 spike peptides, taken before COVID-19 vaccination. These receptors originate from a human donor who received a COVID-19 vaccine.

The chain employs TRBV11-3 and TRBJ1-1; a weak D match, TRBD1 (6 bases). Germline V lookup: CDR1 SGHNT, CDR2 YENEEA. Between the trimmed V and J ends, which lost 4 bases and 5 bases, there was a span of 14 bases. CDR3 length equals 14 residues. CDR3 sequence: CASSSKAGETEAFF. The CDR3 DNA sequence: TGTGCCAGCAGCTCCAAGGCAGGGGAAACTGAAGCTTTCTTT.

The rearrangement links TRBV21-1 to TRBJ2-5. TRBV21-1 is a pseudogene. The CDR3 sequence is 16 residues long. CDR3 in amino acids: CASSKCVSACQETQYF. CDR3 coding DNA: TGTGCCAGCAGCAAATGTGTTTCAGCTTGTCAAGAGACCCAGTACTTC.

The V gene is TRBV27, the J gene TRBJ2-5; no definite D call. Trimming took 5 bases from V and 0 from J, leaving 16 bases between them. In germline, CDR1 is MNHEY, CDR2 SMNVEV (reference sequence). The CDR3 covers 16 residues. The CDR3 nucleotides are TGTGCCAGCAGTCTAGGGAAACACCCCAACCAAGAGACCCAGTACTTC. Translated: CASSLGKHPNQETQYF.

V usage is TRBV4-1 and J usage is TRBJ2-4; 9 bases line up with TRBD1. Germline trimming cut 0 bases from V and 9 bases from J; bases unmatched to any gene: 6. Germline assignment: CDR1 MGHRA and CDR2 YSYEKL. CDR3 length equals 15 residues. Written as DNA, the CDR3 is TGCGCCAGCAGCCAAGAGACAGGGGGAGGATTCATTCAGTACTTC. Its translation is CASSQETGGGFIQYF.

The chain recombines TRBV30 with TRBJ2-5; either TRBD1 or TRBD2 may fit D (6 bases each). The V end was cut by 0 bases, the J end by 6 bases, with 11 bases between. Germline CDR1 is GTSNPN and CDR2 is SVGIG (reference sequence). There are 13 residues in the CDR3. The CDR3 sequence is CAWSVEGGKTQYF. The CDR3, as DNA: TGTGCCTGGAGTGTAGAAGGGGGGAAGACCCAGTACTTC.

The gene calls are TRBV29-1 and TRBJ2-3; D is possibly TRBD2 (5 bases). The ends were cut back, 5 bases at V and 2 bases at J, with 17 bases in the middle. The CDR3 sequence is 15 residues long. Germline lookup yields CDR1 SQVTM and CDR2 ANQGSEA. The CDR3, as DNA: TGCAGCGTTCGTGCATGGCGGGTAATCACAGATACGCAGTATTTT. Encoded protein: CSVRAWRVITDTQYF.

The chain joins TRBV29-1 to TRBJ2-5, with TRBD1 matching 8 bases. The CDR3 has 12 amino acids. Per the germline V gene, CDR1 is SQVTM and CDR2 is ANQGSEA. V lost 5 bases to trimming and J lost 4 bases; unmatched junction nucleotides: 3. CDR3 residues: CSVSQGGETQYF. CDR3 nucleotide sequence: TGCAGCGTTTCACAGGGGGGAGAGACCCAGTACTTC. Combining the CDR3 with reference TRBV29-1 and TRBJ2-5 gives the whole variable domain SAVISQKPSRDICQRGTSLTIQCQVDSQVTMMFWYRQQPGQSLTLIATANQGSEATYESGFVIDKFPISRPNLTFSTLTVSNMSPEDSSIYLCSVSQGGETQYFGPGTRLLVL.

The chain couples TRBV27 to TRBJ1-2; D not resolved. The CDR3 contains 15 residues. The germline V gene has CDR1 MNHEY and CDR2 SMNVEV (reference sequence). V was pared by 6 bases and J by 4 bases, with 18 bases between. The CDR3 sequence: CASRPPGRSSYGYTF. The CDR3, as DNA: TGTGCCAGCAGGCCCCCGGGCCGATCTAGCTATGGCTACACCTTC.

This rearrangement joins TRBV2 to TRBJ2-2; D perhaps matches TRBD1 (5 bases). Germline V lookup: CDR1 SNHLY, CDR2 FYNNEI. This CDR3 has 15 residues. Between the trimmed V and J ends, which lost 7 bases and 4 bases, there was a span of 16 bases. The CDR3: CASIRQGELTGELFF. The CDR3 nucleotides are TGTGCCAGCATCCGGCAGGGTGAACTCACCGGGGAGCTGTTTTTT.

The chain uses TRBV30 and TRBJ1-4; no reliable D call. V lost 0 bases to trimming and J lost 0 bases, with 8 bases between them. CDR3 length: 15 residues. Germline CDR1 reads GTSNPN; CDR2 reads SVGIG (reference sequence). The CDR3 nucleotides are TGTGCCTGGAGTGTACAGCCTGCAACTAATGAAAAACTGTTTTTT. Encoded protein: CAWSVQPATNEKLFF.

There are a few counts of this clone. The chain links TRBV7-2 to TRBJ2-7; D remains unclear. Germline V gene sequence: CDR1 SGHTA, CDR2 FQGNSA. V lost 5 bases and J lost 1, with 15 bases in between. The CDR3 sequence is 15 residues long. DNA for the CDR3: TGTGCCAGCAGCGAAGGGCCAGCCCTATCCTACGAGCAGTACGTC. Residues: CASSEGPALSYEQYV.

The rearrangement joins TRBV12-3 or TRBV12-4 to TRBJ1-3; D is ambiguous. The germline V and J ends were trimmed by 5 bases and 2 bases, with 4 bases remaining between them. CDR3 length: 12 amino acids. Here the CDR3 DNA reads TGTGCCAGCAGTGTCACTGGAAACACCATATATTTT. It encodes CASSVTGNTIYF.

CDR3 protein: CASRPSSTDTQYF. CDR3 coding DNA: TGTGCCAGCCGCCCGTCCAGCACAGATACGCAGTATTTT. The chain recombines TRBV7-9 with TRBJ2-3, with D hard to call. CDR3 length: 13 residues. Trimming pared 8 bases from V and 0 bases from J, leaving 9 bases between. Germline V gene sequence: CDR1 SEHNR, CDR2 FQNEAQ (reference sequence).